The present T cell receptor beta chain was sequenced within a study of T-cell reconstitution after alpha-beta-depleted transplantation in children. V lost 7 bases and J 10 bases, leaving 19 bases between the germline ends. The CDR3 consists of 13 residues. Preparing the TCRbeta library involved the use of unique molecular identifiers. TCRdb recomputed calls from the PCR reads with MiXCR, one row per CDR3 protein. The data contain some 390,000 distinct CDR3 sequences, roughly 22% of them singletons. This clonotype occurred many times. This clonotype originated in a human donor who donated a stem cell graft to a child with acute myeloid leukemia. The V and J genes are TRBV12-3 or TRBV12-4 and TRBJ1-2; D might be TRBD1 (6 bases). The material sequenced was PBMCs from the stem cell graft donor, taken from the stem cell graft. The CDR3 loop reads CASTLEGKGDYTF. CDR3 sequence (DNA): TGTGCCAGCACTCTGGAGGGGAAGGGGGACTACACCTTC.